These 25 T cell receptor beta chains originate from one sample sequenced in a study of blood T cell repertoires in COVID-19. Sequenced by immunoSEQ multiplex PCR; TCRdb stores in-frame clones only, minus some. This table holds some 230,000 clones, 86% found once. Sequencing was carried out using peripheral blood. These receptors were collected from a man younger than 40 who had recovered from COVID-19.

The chain has TRBV30 and TRBJ2-3; 7 nucleotides match TRBD2. The CDR3 spans 14 residues. V trimming: 4 bases; J trimming: 2 bases; junction bases outside the gene matches: 6. Per germline, CDR1 GTSNPN and CDR2 SVGIG (reference sequence). The CDR3 DNA sequence: TGTGCCTGGACTCTCGGGACTAACACAGATACGCAGTATTTT. It specifies CAWTLGTNTDTQYF.

This clone was seen only a few times. V usage is TRBV9 and J usage is TRBJ1-5; D might be TRBD1 (6 bases). This CDR3 spans 15 amino acids. V was cut by 3 bases and J by 0 bases, with 10 bases left in between. From germline, CDR1 is SGDLS and CDR2 YYNGEE. CDR3 sequence: CASSAWTDSNQPQHF. The CDR3, as DNA: TGTGCCAGCAGCGCTTGGACAGATAGCAATCAGCCCCAGCATTTT.

This chain connects TRBV4-2 to TRBJ1-1, with D uncertain. V dropped 0 bases and J dropped 1 base, with 12 bases sitting between them. The germline gives CDR1 LGHNA, CDR2 YNFKEQ. The CDR3 contains 16 residues. In DNA, the CDR3 is TGTGCCAGCAGCCAAGAAGACATCGGAGGGAACACTGAAGCTTTCTTT. It yields the protein CASSQEDIGGNTEAFF.

The chain uses TRBV19 and TRBJ2-7, with 8 bases identical to TRBD2. There are 14 residues in the CDR3. The V gene end was trimmed by 3 bases and the J gene end by 6 bases; junction bases not matched to a gene: 7. Germline V gives CDR1 LNHDA, CDR2 SQIVND (reference sequence). CDR3: CASSIGGARSEQYF. The DNA of the CDR3 is TGTGCCAGTAGTATCGGGGGGGCACGGAGCGAGCAGTACTTC.

This clone was picked up one time. The V gene is TRBV11-2, the J gene TRBJ1-1, with TRBD1 as a possible D gene (6 bases). This CDR3 contains 16 residues. CDR1 SGHAT and CDR2 FQNNGV come from the germline V gene. Trimming removed 0 bases at V and 5 bases at J, with 16 bases between. Here the CDR3 reads CASSLDSPGAGTEAFF. The CDR3, as DNA: TGTGCCAGCAGCTTAGATTCACCAGGGGCCGGGACTGAAGCTTTCTTT.

The CDR3: CASSAGQVEDSPLHF. In DNA form, the CDR3 reads TGTGCCAGCAGCGCAGGACAGGTGGAGGATTCACCCCTCCACTTT. This chain links TRBV3-1 (or the pseudogene TRBV3-2) with TRBJ1-6; 7 bases line up with TRBD1. CDR1 and CDR2 from the germline V gene are LGHDT and YNNKEL (reference sequence). The CDR3 is made up of 15 amino acids. V gave up 5 bases and J gave up 8 bases; unmatched junction bases: 9.

The chain couples TRBV4-1 to TRBJ2-7; TRBD2 aligns across 9 bases. The CDR3 totals 16 residues. Germline V CDR1 and CDR2: MGHRA, YSYEKL. Trimming cost V 7 bases and J 4 bases; bases outside gene matches: 14. CDR3 amino acids: CASTANPAGGLYEQYF. The DNA of the CDR3 is TGCGCCAGCACCGCAAATCCAGCGGGGGGCCTGTACGAGCAGTACTTC.

The chain joins TRBV7-8 to TRBJ1-2, with 7 positions matching TRBD1. From germline, CDR1 is SGHVS and CDR2 FQNEAQ. The CDR3 length is 15 residues. V shed 5 bases and J 5 bases; nucleotides not matched to a gene: 11. Here the CDR3 DNA reads TGTGCCAGCAGCCCCCACAGGGGCGAGGAATATGGCTACACCTTC. Its translation is CASSPHRGEEYGYTF.

The chain couples TRBV11-3 to TRBJ2-1; weak D call: TRBD1 (6 bases). The germline gives CDR1 SGHNT, CDR2 YENEEA. The CDR3 covers 14 residues. Trimming pared 0 bases from V and 8 bases from J, leaving 11 bases between. In DNA form, the CDR3 reads TGTGCCAGCAGCTTAGACAGGGGAAGTGATGAGCAGTTCTTC. Protein sequence: CASSLDRGSDEQFF.

A single count supports this clone. This sequence joins TRBV5-4 and TRBJ2-3; D is uncertain. CDR3 length: 13 residues. V gave up 4 bases and J gave up 6 bases, with 12 bases separating them. From germline, CDR1 is SGHNT and CDR2 YYREEE (reference sequence). The CDR3 nucleotides are TGTGCCAGCAGCCTCCTAAAAACGGATACGCAGTATTTT. This encodes CASSLLKTDTQYF.

Written as DNA, the CDR3 is TGTGCCAGCAGCTTATATGGGGGGAGAGTTGGTGAGACCCAGTACTTC. Translation: CASSLYGGRVGETQYF. J is TRBJ2-5 and V is TRBV7-2; tentatively, D is TRBD2 (6 bases). The CDR3 consists of 16 residues. Trimming shortened V by 2 bases and J by 5 bases, and 18 bases separated the two germline ends. Germline V gene lookup returns CDR1 SGHTA and CDR2 FQGNSA.

The chain carries TRBV11-2 and TRBJ1-6; no reliable D call. Deletions cut 0 bases from V and 8 bases from J, with 26 bases between. The length of the CDR3 is 20 residues. Germline CDR1 SGHAT, CDR2 FQNNGV. DNA of the CDR3: TGTGCCAGCAGCTTAGACATTTACACAGATTTCCAGGCCCAAGATTCACCCCTCCACTTT. Protein sequence: CASSLDIYTDFQAQDSPLHF.

A note on this clone: Additional DNA sequences in this sample encode the identical CDR3. V usage is TRBV12-3 or TRBV12-4 and J usage is TRBJ2-7; perhaps TRBD2 as D (5 bases). V was pared by 3 bases and J by 3 bases, with 6 bases between. The CDR3 length is 12 residues. The CDR3 protein is CASSFGGYEQYF. CDR3 sequence (DNA): TGTGCCAGCAGTTTTGGAGGCTACGAGCAGTACTTC.

This chain connects TRBV6-5 to TRBJ1-2, with 8 bases lining up with TRBD1. The CDR3 loop spans 14 amino acids. The J segment lost 8 bases and the V segment lost 5 bases, leaving 10 bases of the junction unmatched. Germline V CDR1 and CDR2: MNHEY, SVGAGI. The chain's CDR3 is CASSRSGTGEGYTF. The CDR3 nucleotides read TGTGCCAGCAGTAGGTCCGGGACAGGTGAGGGCTACACCTTC.

The rearrangement links TRBV12-5 to TRBJ1-4; unclear D gene. The CDR3 has 13 residues. V was trimmed by 0 bases and J by 7 bases, leaving 6 bases between them. The germline V gene has CDR1 LGHNT and CDR2 FRNRAP. The DNA of the CDR3 is TGTGCTAGTGGTTTGGTAGGGAGTGAAAAACTGTTTTTT. It codes for CASGLVGSEKLFF.

The chain combines TRBV18 with TRBJ1-6, with a weak D call TRBD1 (5 bases). Germline CDR1 KGHSH, CDR2 LQKENI. The CDR3 sequence is 14 residues long. V was clipped by 2 bases and J by 10 bases, with 12 bases between them. CDR3 protein: CASSPTTEKSPLHF. The DNA of the CDR3 is TGTGCCAGCTCACCAACGACAGAAAAATCACCCCTCCACTTT.

This clone was seen only once. The chain links TRBV6-5 to TRBJ1-1; no clear D gene. This CDR3 has 14 amino acids. Germline values: CDR1 MNHEY, CDR2 SVGAGI. Trimming removed 2 bases at V and 1 base at J, with 8 bases between. The DNA of the CDR3 is TGTGCCAGCAGTTACGGCCGGAGGAACACTGAAGCTTTCTTT. This translates into CASSYGRRNTEAFF.

This chain connects TRBV15 to TRBJ1-2, with D perhaps TRBD1 (5 bases). Germline V gene data show CDR1 as LNHNV and CDR2 as YYDKDF (reference sequence). The length of the CDR3 is 13 residues. V lost 5 bases and J lost 4, with 11 bases in between. The CDR3 protein is CATSGGRAYGYTF. The CDR3 nucleotides are TGTGCCACCAGCGGTGGCAGGGCCTATGGCTACACCTTC.

The chain couples TRBV6-1 to TRBJ1-4; perhaps TRBD1 as D (5 bases). The CDR3 runs to 16 residues. The ends were cut back, 3 bases at V and 9 bases at J, with 20 bases in the middle. CDR1 MNHNS and CDR2 SASEGT come from the germline V gene. In DNA, the CDR3 is TGTGCCAGCAGTGAGAACCCGGCGGGGCGGGAGAAAAAACTGTTTTTT. It encodes CASSENPAGREKKLFF.

V usage is TRBV5-1 and J usage is TRBJ1-4; 9 bases map to TRBD1. V was clipped by 3 bases and J by 6 bases; unmatched bases: 0. The CDR3 totals 13 residues. Germline CDR1 is SGHRS and CDR2 is YFSETQ. The CDR3 spells CASSWTGDEKLFF. The CDR3 region has the DNA TGCGCCAGCAGCTGGACAGGGGATGAAAAACTGTTTTTT. Full variable domain (outside the CDR3, taken from reference TRBV5-1 and TRBJ1-4): KAGVTQTPRYLIKTRGQQVTLSCSPISGHRSVSWYQQTPGQGLQFLFEYFSETQRNKGNFPGRFSGRQFSNSRSEMNVSTLELGDSALYLCASSWTGDEKLFFGSGTQLSVL.

This chain joins TRBV13 and TRBJ2-7; unclear D gene. Trimming cost V 4 bases and J 2 bases, with 9 bases left between them. This CDR3 is built from 13 residues. CDR1 and CDR2 (germline): PRHDT, FYEKMQ (reference sequence). CDR3 DNA: TGTGCCAGCAGCTCTTCGGTCCCCTACGAGCAGTACTTC. Translated: CASSSSVPYEQYF.

This chain links TRBV4-2 with TRBJ1-3; a weak D match, TRBD1 (6 bases). Germline V gives CDR1 LGHNA, CDR2 YNFKEQ. This CDR3 comprises 19 residues. Trimming pared 0 bases from V and 3 bases from J, leaving 21 bases between. The CDR3 region has the DNA TGTGCCAGCAGCCAAGATTCTGGGGACACCTCCTATGGTGGAAACACCATATATTTT. Translated, it gives CASSQDSGDTSYGGNTIYF.

The V call is TRBV3-1 (or the pseudogene TRBV3-2), the J call TRBJ1-1; D ambiguous. V was pared by 3 bases and J by 1 base, with 12 bases between. This CDR3 spans 15 amino acids. Germline CDR1 LGHDT, CDR2 YNNKEL (reference sequence). CDR3 nucleotides: TGTGCCAGCAGCCAGGAGGGTCAGTCGAACACTGAAGCTTTCTTT. It translates to CASSQEGQSNTEAFF.

The V call is TRBV21-1, the J call TRBJ2-2; the D call in the table, TRBD1, was not verified against the DNA. TRBV21-1 is termed a pseudogene. The CDR3 extends over 18 amino acids. CDR3 sequence: CASSKEEKQVLDTGELFF. The CDR3 DNA reads TGTGCCAGCAGCAAAGAAGAAAAACAGGTACTCGACACCGGGGAGCTGTTTTTT.

The chain is built from TRBV5-8 and TRBJ1-2; D not resolved. V shed 5 bases and J shed 1 base, with 3 bases lying between them. The CDR3 is 11 residues long. Germline V lookup: CDR1 SGHTS, CDR2 YDEGEE. The CDR3 spells CASRYNYGYTF. The CDR3 DNA follows: TGTGCCAGCAGATATAACTATGGCTACACCTTC.